Listed below are T cell receptor beta chains from one sample, sequenced in a study of beta chain features in type 1 diabetes. TCRdb keeps only in-frame clones here, not all; method: immunoSEQ multiplex PCR. Seen here are 600,000 to 700,000 clones, roughly 12% observed once, and the top ten hold around 0.12%. Sequences were obtained from naive CD4+ T cells from blood. The receptors originated from a man aged 30-40 years with type 1 diabetes. CDR3s include the opening cysteine and the closing phenylalanine or tryptophan. Fields, in order: D gene, V gene, J gene, clone size, CDR3 DNA, CDR3 protein. D genes are given only for firm matches. Some rows have no size entry. The others give once, few or many, or a class for an expanded clone.

>.|TRBV25-1|TRBJ1-2|few
TGTGCCAGCAGCGAGGGGCGCGGTGTCTATGGCTACACCTTC
CASSEGRGVYGYTF
>TRBD1|TRBV19|TRBJ1-2|.
TGTGCCAGTAGGGACAGGGAAAATGGCTACACCTTC
CASRDRENGYTF
>TRBD2|TRBV6-1|TRBJ2-5|.
TGTGCCAGCAGGGGGGGACTAGCGGGAGGAGAGACCCAGTACTTC
CASRGGLAGGETQYF
>TRBD1|TRBV18|TRBJ1-5|few
TGTGCCAGCTCCCAAAACGGACAGGGGACGAATCAGCCCCAGCATTTT
CASSQNGQGTNQPQHF
>.|TRBV28|TRBJ1-6|.
TGTGCCAGCAGTCCGACGGACAAGAATTCACCCCTCCACTTT
CASSPTDKNSPLHF
>.|TRBV14|TRBJ2-3|few
TGTGCCAGCAGCCCTAGCACAGATACGCAGTATTTT
CASSPSTDTQYF
>.|TRBV7-2|TRBJ2-3|.
TGTGCCAGCAGCTTAGCTGTTGCGGGGAGGCAAGATACGCAGTATTTT
CASSLAVAGRQDTQYF
>TRBD1|TRBV27|TRBJ1-1|once
TGTGCCAGCAGTTTCCAGACAGGGTTGAACACTGAAGCTTTCTTT
CASSFQTGLNTEAFF
>.|TRBV7-3|TRBJ1-1|.
TGTGCCAGCAGCATAGACACAAACACTGAAGCTTTCTTT
CASSIDTNTEAFF
>TRBD2|TRBV7-2|TRBJ2-3|.
TGTGCCAGCAGCTCCGCGGGGCTAGCGGGGGGGAAAGGGAATACGCAGTATTTT
CASSSAGLAGGKGNTQYF
>.|TRBV2|TRBJ1-1|.
TGTGCCAGCAGTGAAAATTCGGGCACTGAAGCTTTCTTT
CASSENSGTEAFF